The next 20 T cell receptor beta chains were all read from a single sample in a study of shared clonotypes between healthy human individuals. Profiling relied on immunoSEQ multiplex PCR, and the TCRdb table lists in-frame clones only, not all of them. The table records 2 million to 3 million clones, 85% to 95% of them present only once. Sequenced input: naive CD4+ T cells sorted from blood. Subset described: CD45RA+ positively selected. The receptors were sampled from a man between 18 and 29 years old in good health.

This chain connects TRBV15 to TRBJ2-7; D possibly corresponds to TRBD1 (5 bases). The V and J ends lost 4 bases and 2 bases respectively, with 18 bases between them. There are 16 residues in the CDR3. Germline V gives CDR1 LNHNV, CDR2 YYDKDF (reference sequence). CDR3 region: CATSTPKGKTPYEQYF. For the CDR3, the DNA is TGTGCCACCAGCACCCCCAAGGGGAAAACCCCCTACGAGCAGTACTTC. Full variable domain (outside the CDR3, taken from reference TRBV15 and TRBJ2-7): DAMVIQNPRYQVTQFGKPVTLSCSQTLNHNVMYWYQQKSSQAPKLLFHYYDKDFNNEADTPDNFQSRRPNTSFCFLDIRSPGLGDTAMYLCATSTPKGKTPYEQYFGPGTRLTVT.

The J gene is TRBJ2-5, the V gene TRBV19; D is unresolved. The V end lost 3 bases, the J end lost 0 bases, and 14 bases lay between the germline ends. CDR3 length equals 16 residues. Germline V gives CDR1 LNHDA, CDR2 SQIVND (reference sequence). The CDR3, as DNA: TGTGCCAGTAGTATGGGGTTCAGGAGTTACCAAGAGACCCAGTACTTC. Translation: CASSMGFRSYQETQYF. Together with reference TRBV19 and TRBJ2-5, the CDR3 gives the full variable domain: DGGITQSPKYLFRKEGQNVTLSCEQNLNHDAMYWYRQDPGQGLRLIYYSQIVNDFQKGDIAEGYSVSREKKESFPLTVTSAQKNPTAFYLCASSMGFRSYQETQYFGPGTRLLVL.

This chain joins TRBV19 and TRBJ2-1; no reliable D call. CDR3 length: 15 amino acids. V was clipped by 7 bases and J by 7 bases, with 20 bases between them. CDR1 is LNHDA, CDR2 SQIVND, per germline (reference sequence). The CDR3 loop is CASKGTALSENEQFF. CDR3 bases: TGTGCCAGTAAGGGAACGGCCCTTTCGGAGAATGAGCAGTTCTTC.

The table lists this clone with a count of one. The chain couples TRBV18 to TRBJ2-5; D possibly corresponds to TRBD2 (7 bases). Germline CDR1 reads KGHSH; CDR2 reads LQKENI. This CDR3 has 13 amino acids. V lost 5 bases and J lost 5, with 12 bases in between. CDR3 nucleotide sequence: TGTGCCAGCTCAACGCGGGGGCTGGAGACCCAGTACTTC. Translated: CASSTRGLETQYF.

The gene calls are TRBV29-1 and TRBJ2-3, with D possibly being TRBD2 (5 bases). Looked up from germline, CDR1 is SQVTM and CDR2 is ANQGSEA. The ends were cut back, 0 bases at V and 5 bases at J, with 30 bases in the middle. This CDR3 is 20 amino acids long. CDR3 DNA: TGCAGCGTTGAAGATGGGTCCGAGTCAGGACTGCTTACAACGATAGATACGCAGTATTTT. It is translated as CSVEDGSESGLLTTIDTQYF.

Only one count was recorded for this clone. The chain recombines TRBV2 with TRBJ2-1; perhaps D is TRBD1 or TRBD2 (5 bases each). The CDR3 covers 14 residues. The germline V gene encodes CDR1 SNHLY and CDR2 FYNNEI. The V gene lost 6 bases and the J gene lost 8 bases, with 17 bases spanning the gap. CDR3 coding DNA: TGTGCCAGCAGGGGGGTGGGGAGCTTCTATGAGCAGTTCTTC. Translated: CASRGVGSFYEQFF.

V gene TRBV10-3 combines with J gene TRBJ1-1, with TRBD1 as a possible D gene (6 bases). From germline, CDR1 is ENHRY and CDR2 SYGVKD. This CDR3 has 13 residues. Trimming took off 5 bases at V and 3 bases at J, with 10 bases between the two ends. CDR3 bases: TGTGCCATCAGTCCGAACAGGGACACTGAAGCTTTCTTT. It translates to CAISPNRDTEAFF.

This clone was seen a single time. This chain links TRBV7-8 with TRBJ1-1; D is ambiguous. Germline V gene lookup returns CDR1 SGHVS and CDR2 FQNEAQ. The length of the CDR3 is 13 residues. Trimming cost V 5 bases and J 1 base, with 8 bases left between them. DNA of the CDR3: TGTGCCAGCAGCCCGGACTGGAACACTGAAGCTTTCTTT. Its translation: CASSPDWNTEAFF.

V is TRBV7-2 and J is TRBJ2-1; the match to TRBD2 covers 11 bases. The CDR3 covers 14 residues. Unmatched junction bases numbered 6, after V lost 10 bases and J lost 4 bases. Germline-derived CDR1 and CDR2 are SGHTA and FQGNSA. The CDR3 region has the DNA TGTGCCACCCGACTAGCGGGGCATTACAATGAGCAGTTCTTC. Protein: CATRLAGHYNEQFF.

The rearrangement joins TRBV6-5 to TRBJ2-5; D not certain. Germline V gives CDR1 MNHEY, CDR2 SVGAGI. The CDR3 runs to 13 residues. V was shortened by 5 bases and J by 5 bases, with 12 bases between the two germline ends. CDR3 loop: CASSAPSRETQYF. The DNA of the CDR3 is TGTGCCAGCAGTGCCCCATCTAGGGAGACCCAGTACTTC.

This chain joins TRBV6-5 and TRBJ1-1; D gene unclear. CDR1 and CDR2 (germline): MNHEY, SVGAGI. Trimming cost V 6 bases and J 1 base, with 9 bases left between them. The CDR3 runs to 13 residues. The CDR3 bases are TGTGCCAGCAGCCCCTTTAGGAACACTGAAGCTTTCTTT. Its protein product is CASSPFRNTEAFF.

The chain links TRBV6-5 to TRBJ2-5, with a weak D call TRBD2 (5 bases). The length of the CDR3 is 15 residues. Per the germline V gene, CDR1 is MNHEY and CDR2 is SVGAGI. V gave up 2 bases and J gave up 1 base, with 11 bases separating them. Written as DNA, the CDR3 is TGTGCCAGCAGTTACGGCGGGCAGCTCCAAGAGACCCAGTACTTC. It codes for CASSYGGQLQETQYF.

The chain recombines TRBV5-5 with TRBJ2-7; 7 nucleotides line up with TRBD2. The germline V gene has CDR1 SGHKS and CDR2 YYEKEE (reference sequence). After removal of 4 bases from V and 0 bases from J, the junction contained 7 bases not matched to a gene. The CDR3 is made up of 15 amino acids. The CDR3 DNA is TGTGCCAGCAGCCCCCGGGGGGAGAGCTCCTACGAGCAGTACTTC. It translates to CASSPRGESSYEQYF.

V and J are TRBV10-3 and TRBJ2-3; 14 nucleotides agree with TRBD2. The CDR3 is 18 residues long. The germline V gene encodes CDR1 ENHRY and CDR2 SYGVKD. Unmatched junction bases numbered 5, after V lost 3 bases and J lost 0 bases. The CDR3 spells CAISDPTSGRASTDTQYF. The CDR3 region has the DNA TGTGCCATCAGTGACCCGACTAGCGGGAGGGCCAGCACAGATACGCAGTATTTT.

The chain links TRBV7-2 to TRBJ2-3, with D uncertain. CDR3 length equals 15 residues. Between the trimmed V and J ends, which lost 5 bases and 0 bases, there was a span of 12 bases. Germline V gene sequence: CDR1 SGHTA, CDR2 FQGNSA. This CDR3 is CASSPGPPSTDTQYF. CDR3 nucleotides: TGTGCCAGCAGCCCAGGCCCTCCTAGCACAGATACGCAGTATTTT.

The chain employs TRBV7-9 and TRBJ1-3; a weak D match, TRBD1 (5 bases). Germline-derived CDR1 and CDR2 are SEHNR and FQNEAQ (reference sequence). Trimming cost V 5 bases and J 3 bases, with 11 bases left between them. The CDR3 contains 14 residues. The CDR3: CASSLEGIGNTIYF. The CDR3 DNA follows: TGTGCCAGCAGCCTCGAGGGGATTGGAAACACCATATATTTT. The whole variable domain, remainder taken from reference TRBV7-9 and TRBJ1-3, is DTGVSQNPRHKITKRGQNVTFRCDPISEHNRLYWYRQTLGQGPEFLTYFQNEAQLEKSRLLSDRFSAERPKGSFSTLEIQRTEQGDSAMYLCASSLEGIGNTIYFGEGSWLTVV.

CDR3 amino acids: CASSQKDIQYF. In nucleotides, the CDR3 is TGTGCCAGCAGCCAAAAGGACATTCAGTACTTC. This chain connects TRBV11-2 to TRBJ2-4; D not resolved. The CDR3 is 11 amino acids. Germline V lookup: CDR1 SGHAT, CDR2 FQNNGV. The ends were cut back, 5 bases at V and 8 bases at J, with 7 bases in the middle. The whole variable domain, filled in from reference TRBV11-2 and TRBJ2-4, reads EAGVAQSPRYKIIEKRQSVAFWCNPISGHATLYWYQQILGQGPKLLIQFQNNGVVDDSQLPKDRFSAERLKGVDSTLKIQPAKLEDSAVYLCASSQKDIQYFGAGTRLSVL.

The V and J genes are TRBV10-3 and TRBJ2-2, with D possibly being TRBD2 (7 bases). CDR3 length equals 15 residues. The germline V and J ends were trimmed by 4 bases and 4 bases, with 13 bases remaining between them. In germline, CDR1 is ENHRY, CDR2 SYGVKD. The DNA of the CDR3 is TGTGCCATCAGTGCAAGGGGGGGGAGCACCGGGGAGCTGTTTTTT. It codes for CAISARGGSTGELFF.

The gene calls are TRBV7-2 and TRBJ1-1; D unclear. There are 13 residues in the CDR3. The V and J ends lost 2 bases and 4 bases respectively, with 8 bases between them. Germline V gene data show CDR1 as SGHTA and CDR2 as FQGNSA. CDR3 amino acids: CASSLWEGTEAFF. The CDR3 bases are TGTGCCAGCAGCTTATGGGAGGGCACTGAAGCTTTCTTT.

The chain recombines TRBV28 with TRBJ1-5, with TRBD1 as a possible D gene (6 bases). The CDR3 has 15 amino acids. CDR1 MDHEN and CDR2 SYDVKM come from the germline V gene. Trimming stripped 6 bases from V and 0 bases from J, with 12 bases between. The CDR3 protein is CASSSTGSSNQPQHF. CDR3 bases: TGTGCCAGCAGCTCTACAGGGAGTAGCAATCAGCCCCAGCATTTT.